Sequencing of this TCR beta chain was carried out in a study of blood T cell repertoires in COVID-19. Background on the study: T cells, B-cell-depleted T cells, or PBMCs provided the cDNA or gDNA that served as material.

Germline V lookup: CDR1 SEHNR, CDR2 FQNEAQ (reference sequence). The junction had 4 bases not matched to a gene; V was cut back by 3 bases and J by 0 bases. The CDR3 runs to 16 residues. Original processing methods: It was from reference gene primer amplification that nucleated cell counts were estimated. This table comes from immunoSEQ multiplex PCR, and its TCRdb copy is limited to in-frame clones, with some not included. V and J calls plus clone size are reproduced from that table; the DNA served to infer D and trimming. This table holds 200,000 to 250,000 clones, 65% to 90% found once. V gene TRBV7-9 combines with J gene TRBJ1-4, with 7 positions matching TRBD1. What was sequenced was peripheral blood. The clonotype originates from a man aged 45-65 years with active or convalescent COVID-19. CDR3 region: CASSFNRGSTNEKLFF. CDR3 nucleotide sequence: TGTGCCAGCAGCTTTAACAGGGGATCAACTAATGAAAAACTGTTTTTT.